The 15 T cell receptor beta chains below come from one sample, sequenced in a study of blood T cell repertoires in COVID-19. Profiled with immunoSEQ multiplex PCR; TCRdb holds only in-frame clones, not every one. The sample consists of about 310,000 clones, 85% of them appearing once. The sample comprised PBMCs or T cells enriched from blood (not recorded which). The receptors stem from a woman under 40 who had been exposed to COVID-19.

V is TRBV5-1 and J is TRBJ1-1; D remains unclear. The CDR3 runs 13 residues. Deletions cut 4 bases from V and 3 bases from J, with 10 bases between. Germline V gene lookup returns CDR1 SGHRS and CDR2 YFSETQ. The CDR3 region has the DNA TGCGCCAGCAGCCCCCCGGGTGACACTGAAGCTTTCTTT. Translated, it gives CASSPPGDTEAFF. The whole variable domain, remainder taken from reference TRBV5-1 and TRBJ1-1, is KAGVTQTPRYLIKTRGQQVTLSCSPISGHRSVSWYQQTPGQGLQFLFEYFSETQRNKGNFPGRFSGRQFSNSRSEMNVSTLELGDSALYLCASSPPGDTEAFFGQGTRLTVV.

This chain joins TRBV7-9 and TRBJ2-3; 7 nucleotides line up with TRBD2. The ends lost 4 bases at V and 5 bases at J; junction bases unmatched: 12. This CDR3 comprises 16 residues. Germline V gives CDR1 SEHNR, CDR2 FQNEAQ (reference sequence). In DNA, the CDR3 is TGTGCCAGCAGCTCAAATCTAGGGAGGGAGCTAGATACGCAGTATTTT. Residues: CASSSNLGRELDTQYF. Full variable domain (missing parts from reference TRBV7-9 and TRBJ2-3): DTGVSQNPRHKITKRGQNVTFRCDPISEHNRLYWYRQTLGQGPEFLTYFQNEAQLEKSRLLSDRFSAERPKGSFSTLEIQRTEQGDSAMYLCASSSNLGRELDTQYFGPGTRLTVL.

The V gene is TRBV28, the J gene TRBJ1-4; 8 nucleotides line up with TRBD1. Germline trimming cut 5 bases from V and 3 bases from J; bases unmatched to any gene: 8. The germline CDR1 and CDR2 sequences are MDHEN and SYDVKM. The CDR3 has 16 amino acids. In DNA form, the CDR3 reads TGTGCCAGCAGTGACGGACAGGGAGGCCCTAATGAAAAACTGTTTTTT. Protein sequence: CASSDGQGGPNEKLFF.

This chain uses TRBV7-9 with TRBJ2-3; a possible D gene is TRBD1 (6 bases). V shed 7 bases and J shed 1 base, with 6 bases lying between them. The CDR3 spans 12 residues. Germline V gene data show CDR1 as SEHNR and CDR2 as FQNEAQ (reference sequence). CDR3 in DNA: TGTGCCAGCAACAGGGGCACAGATACGCAGTATTTT. Amino acid sequence: CASNRGTDTQYF.

V gene TRBV7-9 combines with J gene TRBJ2-5, with D possibly matching TRBD2 (6 bases). V was clipped by 4 bases and J by 4 bases, with 16 bases between them. This CDR3 spans 15 amino acids. In germline, CDR1 is SEHNR, CDR2 FQNEAQ (reference sequence). The CDR3 DNA follows: TGTGCCAGCAGCTCCGGGACCATGGGAGGAGAGACCCAGTACTTC. It yields the protein CASSSGTMGGETQYF. Using reference TRBV7-9 and TRBJ2-5 for the parts outside the CDR3, the full variable domain is DTGVSQNPRHKITKRGQNVTFRCDPISEHNRLYWYRQTLGQGPEFLTYFQNEAQLEKSRLLSDRFSAERPKGSFSTLEIQRTEQGDSAMYLCASSSGTMGGETQYFGPGTRLLVL.

The chain has TRBV7-6 and TRBJ1-1; a weak D match, TRBD1 (5 bases). The CDR3 sequence is 15 residues long. Germline V lookup: CDR1 SGHVS, CDR2 FNYEAQ. The germline V and J ends were trimmed by 5 bases and 0 bases, with 13 bases remaining between them. CDR3 in amino acids: CASSVNGGVNTEAFF. The CDR3 DNA reads TGTGCCAGCAGCGTAAACGGGGGTGTGAACACTGAAGCTTTCTTT.

This clone was detected a few times. The chain employs TRBV2 and TRBJ2-1; 8 bases agree with TRBD2. The CDR3 spans 15 residues. CDR1 and CDR2 from the germline V gene are SNHLY and FYNNEI. V was clipped by 5 bases and J by 4 bases; unmatched bases: 7. The CDR3 DNA sequence: TGTGCCAGCAGTTGGACTAGCCAGACTTACAATGAGCAGTTCTTC. As protein: CASSWTSQTYNEQFF.

As concerns this clone: Possible read error: a much larger clone is one base away. This sequence joins TRBV2 and TRBJ2-1; TRBD1 agrees at 7 bases. This CDR3 comprises 12 residues. V shed 4 bases, J shed 6 bases, and the junction held 0 bases outside the gene matches. From germline, CDR1 is SNHLY and CDR2 FYNNEI. CDR3 region: CASSGQGNEQFF. CDR3 coding DNA: TGTGCCAGCAGTGGACAGGGCAATGAGCAGTTCTTC. Using reference TRBV2 and TRBJ2-1 for the parts outside the CDR3, the full variable domain is EPEVTQTPSHQVTQMGQEVILRCVPISNHLYFYWYRQILGQKVEFLVSFYNNEISEKSEIFDDQFSVERPDGSNFTLKIRSTKLEDSAMYFCASSGQGNEQFFGPGTRLTVL.

The genes are TRBV19 and TRBJ1-1; TRBD1 agrees at 8 bases. The germline V gene has CDR1 LNHDA and CDR2 SQIVND (reference sequence). This CDR3 spans 15 amino acids. The V segment lost 9 bases and the J segment 0 bases; nucleotides outside the gene matches: 9. For the CDR3, the DNA is TGTGCCAGCAGACAGGGGAAAGATATGAACACTGAAGCTTTCTTT. Translation gives CASRQGKDMNTEAFF. Combining the CDR3 with reference TRBV19 and TRBJ1-1 gives the whole variable domain DGGITQSPKYLFRKEGQNVTLSCEQNLNHDAMYWYRQDPGQGLRLIYYSQIVNDFQKGDIAEGYSVSREKKESFPLTVTSAQKNPTAFYLCASRQGKDMNTEAFFGQGTRLTVV.

The rearrangement uses TRBV7-6 and TRBJ1-1, with 8 bases lining up with TRBD1. After removal of 3 bases from V and 2 bases from J, the junction contained 5 bases not matched to a gene. Per germline, CDR1 SGHVS and CDR2 FNYEAQ. The CDR3 covers 15 residues. The CDR3: CASSLGTGSNTEAFF. CDR3 in DNA: TGTGCCAGCAGCTTGGGGACAGGATCCAACACTGAAGCTTTCTTT.

Of note for this clone: Other DNA sequences in the same sample also yield this CDR3. CDR3 bases: TGTGCCTGGAGTGCTTCCGGGTCCGGGGAGCTGTTTTTT. Translation gives CAWSASGSGELFF. The chain uses TRBV30 and TRBJ2-2; D remains unclear. Germline V gene sequence: CDR1 GTSNPN, CDR2 SVGIG (reference sequence). Trimming pared 1 base from V and 6 bases from J, leaving 9 bases between. CDR3 length: 13 amino acids.

V gene TRBV7-2 combines with J gene TRBJ2-1; D possibly corresponds to TRBD2 (6 bases). V lost 7 bases and J lost 5, with 18 bases in between. The CDR3 runs to 15 residues. The germline CDR1 and CDR2 sequences are SGHTA and FQGNSA. CDR3 bases: TGTGCCAGCACCACTAACTGGGGGGTGCACAATGAGCAGTTCTTC. Residues: CASTTNWGVHNEQFF.

The chain links TRBV28 to TRBJ1-4; weak D call: TRBD1 (5 bases). V was clipped by 6 bases and J by 5 bases, with 16 bases between them. This CDR3 spans 15 amino acids. Germline V lookup: CDR1 MDHEN, CDR2 SYDVKM. CDR3 sequence: CASSPPDTWNEKLFF. The CDR3 nucleotides are TGTGCCAGCAGCCCCCCGGACACATGGAATGAAAAACTGTTTTTT.

The V gene is TRBV14, the J gene TRBJ1-3; 12 bases are a match to TRBD1. V trimming: 4 bases; J trimming: 3 bases; junction bases outside the gene matches: 16. Germline assignment: CDR1 SGHDN and CDR2 FVKESK. The CDR3 length is 20 residues. This chain's CDR3 is CASSPGGGTGGLYSGNTIYF. Written as DNA, the CDR3 is TGTGCCAGCAGCCCAGGGGGAGGGACAGGGGGCTTATATAGTGGAAACACCATATATTTT. The variable domain in full, with the rest retrieved from reference TRBV14 and TRBJ1-3, is EAGVTQFPSHSVIEKGQTVTLRCDPISGHDNLYWYRRVMGKEIKFLLHFVKESKQDESGMPNNRFLAERTGGTYSTLKVQPAELEDSGVYFCASSPGGGTGGLYSGNTIYFGEGSWLTVV.

The chain carries TRBV5-1 and TRBJ1-4; the match to TRBD1 covers 10 bases. V was pared by 4 bases and J by 10 bases, with 7 bases of the junction left unmatched. The germline CDR1 and CDR2 sequences are SGHRS and YFSETQ. The CDR3 has 14 amino acids. CDR3 nucleotide sequence: TGCGCCAGCAGCGGTGGACAGGGGGAGGGAAAACTGTTTTTT. It is translated as CASSGGQGEGKLFF.